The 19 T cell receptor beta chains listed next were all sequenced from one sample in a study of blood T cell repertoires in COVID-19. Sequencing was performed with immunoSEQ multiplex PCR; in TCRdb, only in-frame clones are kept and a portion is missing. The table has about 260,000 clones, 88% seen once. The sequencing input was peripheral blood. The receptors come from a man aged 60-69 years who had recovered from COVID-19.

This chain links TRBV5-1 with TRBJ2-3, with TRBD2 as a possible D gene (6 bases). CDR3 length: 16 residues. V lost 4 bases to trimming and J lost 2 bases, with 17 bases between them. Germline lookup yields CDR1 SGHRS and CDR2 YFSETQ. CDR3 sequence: CASSPGTFLPTDTQYF. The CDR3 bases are TGCGCCAGCAGCCCAGGGACTTTCCTCCCCACAGATACGCAGTATTTT.

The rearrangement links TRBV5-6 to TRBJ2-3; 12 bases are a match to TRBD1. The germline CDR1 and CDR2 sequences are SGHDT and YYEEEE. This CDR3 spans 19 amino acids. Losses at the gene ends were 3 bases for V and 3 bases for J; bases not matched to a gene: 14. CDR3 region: CASSWTGTGGLVRTDTQYF. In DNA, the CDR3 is TGTGCCAGCAGCTGGACCGGGACAGGGGGCTTAGTGCGGACAGATACGCAGTATTTT. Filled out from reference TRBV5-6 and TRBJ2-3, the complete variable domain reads DAGVTQSPTHLIKTRGQQVTLRCSPKSGHDTVSWYQQALGQGPQFIFQYYEEEERQRGNFPDRFSGHQFPNYSSELNVNALLLGDSALYLCASSWTGTGGLVRTDTQYFGPGTRLTVL.

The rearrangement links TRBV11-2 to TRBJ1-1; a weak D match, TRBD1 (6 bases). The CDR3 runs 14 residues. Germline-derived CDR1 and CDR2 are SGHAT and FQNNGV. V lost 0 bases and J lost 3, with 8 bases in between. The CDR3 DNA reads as TGTGCCAGCAGCTTAGATGGGGGCGACACTGAAGCTTTCTTT. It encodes CASSLDGGDTEAFF.

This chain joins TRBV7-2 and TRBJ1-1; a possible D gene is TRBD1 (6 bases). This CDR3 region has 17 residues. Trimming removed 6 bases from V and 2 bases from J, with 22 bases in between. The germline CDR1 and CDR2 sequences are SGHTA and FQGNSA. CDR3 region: CASSIVGATGENTEAFF. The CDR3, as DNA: TGTGCCAGCAGTATAGTAGGGGCGACAGGCGAAAACACTGAAGCTTTCTTT.

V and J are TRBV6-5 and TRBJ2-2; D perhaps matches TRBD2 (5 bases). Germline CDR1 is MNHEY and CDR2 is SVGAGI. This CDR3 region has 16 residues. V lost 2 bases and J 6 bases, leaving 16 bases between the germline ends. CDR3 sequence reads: CASSYAVGSSAGELFF. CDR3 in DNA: TGTGCCAGCAGTTACGCTGTGGGGAGCTCGGCCGGGGAGCTGTTTTTT.

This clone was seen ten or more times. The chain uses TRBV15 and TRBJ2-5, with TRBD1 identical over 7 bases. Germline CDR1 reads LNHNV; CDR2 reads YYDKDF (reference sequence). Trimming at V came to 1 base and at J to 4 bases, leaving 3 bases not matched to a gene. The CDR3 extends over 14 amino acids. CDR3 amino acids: CATSRVQGLETQYF. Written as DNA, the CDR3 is TGTGCCACCAGCAGAGTACAGGGGTTAGAGACCCAGTACTTC.

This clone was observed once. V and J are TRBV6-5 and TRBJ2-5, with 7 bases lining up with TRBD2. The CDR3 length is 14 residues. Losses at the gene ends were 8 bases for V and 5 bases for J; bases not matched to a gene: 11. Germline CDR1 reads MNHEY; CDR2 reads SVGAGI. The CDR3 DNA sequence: TGTGCCAGCCGCCCTGAGGAGGGAGGGGAGACCCAGTACTTC. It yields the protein CASRPEEGGETQYF.

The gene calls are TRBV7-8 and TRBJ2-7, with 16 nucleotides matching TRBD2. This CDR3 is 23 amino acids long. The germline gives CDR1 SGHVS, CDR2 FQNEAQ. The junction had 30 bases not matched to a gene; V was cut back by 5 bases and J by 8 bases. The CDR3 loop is CASSPRGQGGSGTSGGALGQQYF. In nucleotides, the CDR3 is TGTGCCAGCAGCCCACGGGGACAGGGAGGGAGCGGGACTAGCGGGGGGGCCCTAGGTCAGCAGTACTTC.

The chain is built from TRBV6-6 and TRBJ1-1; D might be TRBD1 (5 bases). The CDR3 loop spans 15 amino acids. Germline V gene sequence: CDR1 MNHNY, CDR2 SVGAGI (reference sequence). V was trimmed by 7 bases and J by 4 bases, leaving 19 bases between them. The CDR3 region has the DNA TGTGCCAGCACTTCTGGGTCCAGGGTGTCCACTGAAGCTTTCTTT. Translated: CASTSGSRVSTEAFF.

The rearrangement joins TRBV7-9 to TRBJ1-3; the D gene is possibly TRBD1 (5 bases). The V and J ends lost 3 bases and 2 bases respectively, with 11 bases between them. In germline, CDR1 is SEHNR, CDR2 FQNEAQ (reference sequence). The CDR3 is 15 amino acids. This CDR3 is CASSLAGGAGNTIYF. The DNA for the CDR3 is TGTGCCAGCAGCTTGGCCGGGGGGGCTGGAAACACCATATATTTT.

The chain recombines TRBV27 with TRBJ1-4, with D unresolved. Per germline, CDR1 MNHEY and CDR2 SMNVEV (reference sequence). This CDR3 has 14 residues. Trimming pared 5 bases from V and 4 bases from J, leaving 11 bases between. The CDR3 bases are TGTGCCAGCAGTCCACTGGGCTTTAATGAAAAACTGTTTTTT. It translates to CASSPLGFNEKLFF. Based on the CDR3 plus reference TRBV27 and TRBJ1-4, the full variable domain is EAQVTQNPRYLITVTGKKLTVTCSQNMNHEYMSWYRQDPGLGLRQIYYSMNVEVTDKGDVPEGYKVSRKEKRNFPLILESPSPNQTSLYFCASSPLGFNEKLFFGSGTQLSVL.

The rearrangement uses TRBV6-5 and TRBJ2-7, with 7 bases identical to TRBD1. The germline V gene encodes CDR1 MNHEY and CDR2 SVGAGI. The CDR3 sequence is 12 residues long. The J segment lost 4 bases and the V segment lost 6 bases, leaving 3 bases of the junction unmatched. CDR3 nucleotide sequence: TGTGCCAGCAGGACGACAGGGTACGAGCAGTACTTC. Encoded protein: CASRTTGYEQYF.

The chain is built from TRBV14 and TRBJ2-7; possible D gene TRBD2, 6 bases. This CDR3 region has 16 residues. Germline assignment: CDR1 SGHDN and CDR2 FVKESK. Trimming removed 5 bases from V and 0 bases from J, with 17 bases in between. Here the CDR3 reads CASSTLGGLSSYEQYF. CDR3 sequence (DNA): TGTGCCAGCAGCACCCTGGGAGGCCTGAGCTCCTACGAGCAGTACTTC.

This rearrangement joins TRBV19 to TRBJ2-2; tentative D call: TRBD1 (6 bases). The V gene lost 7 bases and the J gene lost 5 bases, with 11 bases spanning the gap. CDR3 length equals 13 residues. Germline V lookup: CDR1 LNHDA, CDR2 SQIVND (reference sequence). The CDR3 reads CASTPRGTGELFF. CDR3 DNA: TGTGCCAGTACCCCGAGGGGGACCGGGGAGCTGTTTTTT.

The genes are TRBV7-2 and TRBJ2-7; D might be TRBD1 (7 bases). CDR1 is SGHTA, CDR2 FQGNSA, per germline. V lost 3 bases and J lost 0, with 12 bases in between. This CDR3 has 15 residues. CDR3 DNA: TGTGCCAGCAGCTTGCGACAGGGACTCTCCTACGAGCAGTACTTC. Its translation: CASSLRQGLSYEQYF.

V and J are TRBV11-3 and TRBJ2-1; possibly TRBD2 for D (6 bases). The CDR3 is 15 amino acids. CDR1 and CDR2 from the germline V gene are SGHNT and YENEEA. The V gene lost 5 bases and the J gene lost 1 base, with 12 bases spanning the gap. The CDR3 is CASSPGAGSYNEQFF. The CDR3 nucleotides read TGTGCCAGCAGCCCCGGGGCGGGGTCCTACAATGAGCAGTTCTTC.

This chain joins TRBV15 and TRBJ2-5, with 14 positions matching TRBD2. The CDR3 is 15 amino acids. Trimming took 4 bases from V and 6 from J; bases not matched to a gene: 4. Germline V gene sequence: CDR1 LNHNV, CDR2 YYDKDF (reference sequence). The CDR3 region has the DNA TGTGCCACCAGCAAGACTAGCGGGGGGGAAAAGACCCAGTACTTC. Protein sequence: CATSKTSGGEKTQYF.

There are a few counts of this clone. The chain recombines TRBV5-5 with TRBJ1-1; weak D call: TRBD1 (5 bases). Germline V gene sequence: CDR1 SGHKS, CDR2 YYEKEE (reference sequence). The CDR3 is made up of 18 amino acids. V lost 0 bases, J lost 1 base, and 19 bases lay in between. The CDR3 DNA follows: TGTGCCAGCAGCTTGGCATCTGGCGCCCGGGGGTCGAACACTGAAGCTTTCTTT. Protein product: CASSLASGARGSNTEAFF.

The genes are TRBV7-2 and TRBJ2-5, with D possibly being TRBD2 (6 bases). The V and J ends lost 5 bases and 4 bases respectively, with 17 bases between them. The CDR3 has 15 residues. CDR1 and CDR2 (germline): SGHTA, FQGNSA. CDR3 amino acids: CASSKAGRALETQYF. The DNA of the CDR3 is TGTGCCAGCAGCAAAGCGGGCAGGGCATTAGAGACCCAGTACTTC.